A single TCR beta chain is shown here with its context. Some clones are missing from TCRdb's copy, which holds only in-frame ones; the method was immunoSEQ multiplex PCR. The sample has 300,000 to 350,000 clones, about 87% seen once. Germline loops: CDR1 KGHSH, CDR2 LQKENI. This CDR3 is 14 amino acids long. J was trimmed by 6 bases and V by 4 bases; bases with no gene match: 6. These data originate in a study of blood T cell repertoires in COVID-19. The sequenced sample consisted of peripheral blood. This receptor was taken from a man in his thirties or forties with COVID-19, enrolled during active disease. V usage is TRBV18 and J usage is TRBJ1-5; 7 bases are a match to TRBD1. CDR3 DNA sequence: TGTGCCAGCTCACTCACAGGGGCGGGTCAGCCCCAGCATTTT. Protein product: CASSLTGAGQPQHF.